Detailed here is one T cell receptor beta chain. Its antigen is not identified. The data derive from a study of T-cell memory formation after mild COVID-19. Whole-study results and caveats: Most CD4+ clones that shrank were in CM and EM, while CD8+ ones turned up in EMRA. Contracting clones from day 15 to 85 had balanced CD4/CD8; later expanders favoured CD4+. Pre-infection memory contained some responding clones, which suggested that cross-reactive memory had joined.

Using constant-segment primers, 5'RACE produced TCR alpha and TCR beta cDNA libraries carrying sample barcodes and UMIs. From the 5' RACE reads, TCRdb called clonotypes with MiXCR, one entry per CDR3 protein. The data hold about 310,000 distinct CDR3 sequences, with 15% observed a single time. Germline assignment: CDR1 ENHRY and CDR2 SYGVKD. This CDR3 contains 13 residues. After removal of 4 bases from V and 6 bases from J, the junction contained 6 bases not matched to a gene. The chain employs TRBV10-3 and TRBJ2-7, with 7 bases lining up with TRBD1. Specimen: PBMCs or a T cell subset sorted from them (not recorded which). This TCR derives from a man in his late teens or twenties who had mild COVID-19 (a few samples of this study predate the infection). Cell type and time point are not known. The CDR3 DNA sequence: TGTGCCATCAGTGGGACAGGAGACACCGAGCAGTACGTC. Translation: CAISGTGDTEQYV.